This TCR beta chain was sequenced for a study of human T cells and chemical hapten exposure. TCRdb re-analysed the RACE reads in MiXCR, keeping a single row per CDR3 protein. This table holds about 360,000 distinct CDR3 sequences, approximately 4.4% found once. On this clonotype itself: The junction does not match germline at one end; this may be a read error.

This sample's time point: patch test 1, 2 weeks after DPC sensitization. The treatment was: therapeutic diphenylcyclopropenone sensitization with weekly scalp DPC. Blood sampling occurred before each patch-test application. The CDR3 extends over 14 amino acids. Germline V gene sequence: CDR1 MNHNY, CDR2 SVGAGI (reference sequence). The chain recombines TRBV6-6 with TRBJ2-2; 7 nucleotides align to TRBD1. The sequencing here drew on whole blood, taken in connection with sensitization to the hapten diphenylcyclopropenone (DPC). The TCR sequence derives from a woman between 50 and 59 years old with alopecia areata. Some clones in this sample may be carry-over from other donors' samples. In DNA, the CDR3 is TGTGCCAGCAGTCCGGGACAGAACACCGTGGAGCTGTTTTTT. It translates to CASSPGQNTVELFF.